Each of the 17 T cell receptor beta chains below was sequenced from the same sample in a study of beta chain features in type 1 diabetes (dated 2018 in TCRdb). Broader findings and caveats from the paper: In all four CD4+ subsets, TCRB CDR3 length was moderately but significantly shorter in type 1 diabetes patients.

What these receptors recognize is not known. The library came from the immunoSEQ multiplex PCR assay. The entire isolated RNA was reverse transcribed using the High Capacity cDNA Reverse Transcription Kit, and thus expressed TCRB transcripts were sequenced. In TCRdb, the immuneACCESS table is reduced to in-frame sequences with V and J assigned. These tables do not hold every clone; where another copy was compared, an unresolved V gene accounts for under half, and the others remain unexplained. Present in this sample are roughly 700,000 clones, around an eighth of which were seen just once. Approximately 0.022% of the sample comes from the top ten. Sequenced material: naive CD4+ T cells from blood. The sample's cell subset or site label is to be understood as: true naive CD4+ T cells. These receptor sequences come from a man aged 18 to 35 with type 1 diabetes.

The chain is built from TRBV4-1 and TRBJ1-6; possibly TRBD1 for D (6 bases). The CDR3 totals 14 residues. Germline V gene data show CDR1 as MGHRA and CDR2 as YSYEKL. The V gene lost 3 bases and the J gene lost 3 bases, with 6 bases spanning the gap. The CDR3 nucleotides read TGCGCCAGCAGCCAGGACAGCTATAATTCACCCCTCCACTTT. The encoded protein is CASSQDSYNSPLHF.

CDR3 bases: TGTGCCAGCAGTGCGGACCTAGGCTACACCTTC. It is translated as CASSADLGYTF. The chain couples TRBV2 to TRBJ1-2; D uncertain. V gave up 4 bases and J gave up 8 bases, with 8 bases separating them. The CDR3 runs to 11 residues. From germline, CDR1 is SNHLY and CDR2 FYNNEI.

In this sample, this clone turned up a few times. The CDR3 loop is CASSLGGQGNYEQYF. Here the CDR3 DNA reads TGTGCCAGCAGTTTAGGGGGACAGGGTAACTACGAGCAGTACTTC. This chain connects TRBV27 to TRBJ2-7, with 9 bases identical to TRBD1. The CDR3 covers 15 residues. V lost 2 bases and J lost 3; bases outside the gene matches: 5. The germline V gene has CDR1 MNHEY and CDR2 SMNVEV (reference sequence).

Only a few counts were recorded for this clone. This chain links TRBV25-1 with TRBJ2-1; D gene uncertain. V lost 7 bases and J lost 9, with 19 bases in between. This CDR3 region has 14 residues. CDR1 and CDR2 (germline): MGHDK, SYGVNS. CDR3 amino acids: CASTDLGPLGEQFF. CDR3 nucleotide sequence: TGTGCCAGCACTGATCTAGGGCCCTTAGGTGAGCAGTTCTTC.

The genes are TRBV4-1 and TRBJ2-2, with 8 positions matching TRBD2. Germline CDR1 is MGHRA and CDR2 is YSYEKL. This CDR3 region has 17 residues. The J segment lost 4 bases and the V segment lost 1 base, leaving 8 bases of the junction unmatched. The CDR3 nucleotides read TGCGCCAGCAGCCAAGTCCGCGGGGGGCTTCGCACCGGGGAGCTGTTTTTT. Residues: CASSQVRGGLRTGELFF.

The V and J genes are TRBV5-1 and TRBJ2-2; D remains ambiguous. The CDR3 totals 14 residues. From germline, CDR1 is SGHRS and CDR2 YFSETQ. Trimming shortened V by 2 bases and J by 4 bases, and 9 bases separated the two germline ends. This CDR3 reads CASSLRVVTGELFF. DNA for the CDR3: TGCGCCAGCAGCTTACGGGTGGTCACCGGGGAGCTGTTTTTT.

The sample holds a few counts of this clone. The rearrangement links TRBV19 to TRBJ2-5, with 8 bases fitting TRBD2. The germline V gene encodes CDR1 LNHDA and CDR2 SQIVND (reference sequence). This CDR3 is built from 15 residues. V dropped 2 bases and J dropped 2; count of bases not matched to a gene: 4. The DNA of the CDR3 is TGTGCCAGTAGTATAAGGCGGGGGGAACAAGAGACCCAGTACTTC. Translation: CASSIRRGEQETQYF. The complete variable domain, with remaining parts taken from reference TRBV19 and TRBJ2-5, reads DGGITQSPKYLFRKEGQNVTLSCEQNLNHDAMYWYRQDPGQGLRLIYYSQIVNDFQKGDIAEGYSVSREKKESFPLTVTSAQKNPTAFYLCASSIRRGEQETQYFGPGTRLLVL.

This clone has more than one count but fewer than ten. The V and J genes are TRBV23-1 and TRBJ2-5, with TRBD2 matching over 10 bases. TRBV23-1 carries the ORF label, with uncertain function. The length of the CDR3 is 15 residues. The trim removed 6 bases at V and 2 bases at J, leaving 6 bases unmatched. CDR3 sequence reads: CASRGTSAYQETQYF. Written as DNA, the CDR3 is TGCGCCAGCAGGGGGACTAGCGCATATCAAGAGACCCAGTACTTC.

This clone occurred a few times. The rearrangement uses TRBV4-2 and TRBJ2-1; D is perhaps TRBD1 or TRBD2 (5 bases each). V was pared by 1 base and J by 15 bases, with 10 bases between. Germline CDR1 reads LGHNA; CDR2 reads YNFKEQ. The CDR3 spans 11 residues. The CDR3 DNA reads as TGTGCCAGCAGCCAAGGACTGGGACGGTTCTTC. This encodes CASSQGLGRFF.

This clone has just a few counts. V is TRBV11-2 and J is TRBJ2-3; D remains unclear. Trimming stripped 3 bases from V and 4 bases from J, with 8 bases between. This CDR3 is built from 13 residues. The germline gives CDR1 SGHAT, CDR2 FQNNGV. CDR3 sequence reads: CASSFLSADTQYF. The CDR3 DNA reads TGTGCCAGCAGCTTTCTATCTGCAGATACGCAGTATTTT.

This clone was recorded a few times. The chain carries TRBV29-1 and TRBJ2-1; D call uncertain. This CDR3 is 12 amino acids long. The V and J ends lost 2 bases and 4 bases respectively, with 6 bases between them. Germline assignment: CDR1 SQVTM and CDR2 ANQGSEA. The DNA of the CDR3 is TGCAGCGTTGAATCATTATACAATGAGCAGTTCTTC. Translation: CSVESLYNEQFF.

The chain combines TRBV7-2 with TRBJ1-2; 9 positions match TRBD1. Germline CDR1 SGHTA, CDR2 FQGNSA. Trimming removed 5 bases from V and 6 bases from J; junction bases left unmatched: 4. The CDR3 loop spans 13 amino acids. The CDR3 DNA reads TGTGCCAGCAGCCGTAGACAGGGGGATGGCTACACCTTC. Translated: CASSRRQGDGYTF. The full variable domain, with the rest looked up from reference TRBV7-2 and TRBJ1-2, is GAGVSQSPSNKVTEKGKDVELRCDPISGHTALYWYRQSLGQGLEFLIYFQGNSAPDKSGLPSDRFSAERTGGSVSTLTIQRTQQEDSAVYLCASSRRQGDGYTFGSGTRLTVV.

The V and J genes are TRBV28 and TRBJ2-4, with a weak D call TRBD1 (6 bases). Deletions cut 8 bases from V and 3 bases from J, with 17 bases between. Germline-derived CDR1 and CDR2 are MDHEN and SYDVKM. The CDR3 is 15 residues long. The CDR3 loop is CASSMVGRGKNIQYF. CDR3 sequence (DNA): TGTGCCAGCTCGATGGTGGGCAGGGGCAAAAACATTCAGTACTTC.

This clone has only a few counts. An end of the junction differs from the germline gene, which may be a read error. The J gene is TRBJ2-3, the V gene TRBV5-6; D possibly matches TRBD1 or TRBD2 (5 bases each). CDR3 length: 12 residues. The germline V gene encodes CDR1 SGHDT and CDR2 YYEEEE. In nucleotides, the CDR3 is TGTGCCAGCAGCCTCGGGACCGCTAGAGGTGATTTT. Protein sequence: CASSLGTARGDF. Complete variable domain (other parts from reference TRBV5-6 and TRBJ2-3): DAGVTQSPTHLIKTRGQQVTLRCSPKSGHDTVSWYQQALGQGPQFIFQYYEEEERQRGNFPDRFSGHQFPNYSSELNVNALLLGDSALYLCASSLGTARGDFGPGTRLTVL.

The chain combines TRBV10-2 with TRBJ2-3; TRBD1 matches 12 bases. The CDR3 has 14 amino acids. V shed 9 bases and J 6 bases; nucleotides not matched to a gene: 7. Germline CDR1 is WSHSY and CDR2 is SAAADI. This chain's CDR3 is CASKPGQGADTQYF. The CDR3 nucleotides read TGCGCCAGTAAACCGGGACAGGGGGCGGATACGCAGTATTTT.

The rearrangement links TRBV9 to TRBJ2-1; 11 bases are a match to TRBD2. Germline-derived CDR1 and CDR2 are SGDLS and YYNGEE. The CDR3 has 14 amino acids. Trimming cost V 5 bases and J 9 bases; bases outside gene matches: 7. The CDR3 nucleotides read TGTGCCAGCAGTAATAGCGGGGGGGGGAGTGAGCAGTTCTTC. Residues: CASSNSGGGSEQFF.

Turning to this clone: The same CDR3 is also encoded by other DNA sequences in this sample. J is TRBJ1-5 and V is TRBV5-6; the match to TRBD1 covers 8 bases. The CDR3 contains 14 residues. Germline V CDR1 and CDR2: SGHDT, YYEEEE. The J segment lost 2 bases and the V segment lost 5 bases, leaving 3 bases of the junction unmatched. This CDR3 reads CASSLDRGNQPQHF. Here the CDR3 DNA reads TGTGCCAGCAGTCTGGACAGGGGCAATCAGCCCCAGCATTTT.